This T cell receptor (beta chain) is from a study of Ad26.COV2.S vaccination and SARS-CoV-2 variants. In the case of this clone: Its specificity is unknown.

TCRdb's copy holds only in-frame clones and misses some; the assay was immunoSEQ multiplex PCR. Among some 500,000 clones, 75% to 90% were seen once, and the ten largest hold about 2.4%. Study results and limitations: People given the vaccine had a wider spike-specific TCR breadth than placebo recipients did. Placebo and vaccine recipients had non-spike TCR breadth that was similar.

As to treatment: 15 to 20 received Ad26.COV2.S at low or high dose, single or two shots; about 5 received placebo; per-sample allocation not given. Samples came from day 63 after the first vaccine or placebo injection. Germline V CDR1 and CDR2: MNHEY, SVGEGT. V gave up 5 bases and J gave up 7 bases, with 14 bases separating them. This CDR3 comprises 14 residues. The material sequenced was peripheral blood, taken in a trial of Ad26.COV2.S vaccine versus placebo. This rearrangement joins TRBV6-2 or TRBV6-3 to TRBJ2-2; a possible D gene is TRBD1 (6 bases). This sequence was found in a person between 18 and 59 years old who received the Ad26.COV2.S COVID-19 vaccine or a placebo. CDR3: CASSLQGWSGELFF. DNA for the CDR3: TGTGCCAGCAGTCTACAGGGTTGGAGCGGGGAGCTGTTTTTT.